Described below is a single T cell receptor (beta chain) sequence and its context. The sample is drawn from a study of blood T cell repertoires in COVID-19. Germline CDR1 reads SGHTA; CDR2 reads FQGNSA. The CDR3 runs to 14 residues. V was pared by 5 bases and J by 4 bases, with 5 bases of the junction left unmatched. Measured with immunoSEQ multiplex PCR; TCRdb has only the in-frame clones, and not every one. This sample has 170,000 or so clones; almost 80% occur once, and the top ten carry approximately 27%. The origin of this receptor is a woman in her 70s with acute or convalescent COVID-19. This chain joins TRBV7-2 and TRBJ2-3, with 8 bases lining up with TRBD2. The sequencing input was peripheral blood. The CDR3 DNA follows: TGTGCCAGCAGCCCGACTAGCGCCTCAGATACGCAGTATTTT. This codes for CASSPTSASDTQYF.